The rows below give T cell receptor beta chains drawn from one sample of a study of T cells after yellow fever vaccination. TCRdb itself ran the 5' RACE reads through MiXCR, one entry per CDR3 protein. The sample has 300,000 to 400,000 distinct CDR3 sequences, approximately 9% seen once; the top ten hold roughly 18%. This material consisted of PBMCs, taken on the day of the first yellow fever vaccination. These receptors were taken from a man younger than 35 who received the YFV17D yellow fever vaccine. Each CDR3 is given with its conserved first and last residue. The D gene is left open where the match is weak. Expanded clones are given a class, and other clones once, few, many or no size at all.

clone_size,j_call,v_call,d_call,cdr3_nt,cdr3_aa
many,TRBJ2-1,TRBV12-3/TRBV12-4,.,TGTGCCAGCAGTGAAACCCTACCCAATGAGCAGTTCTTC,CASSETLPNEQFF
few,TRBJ1-2,TRBV3-1,.,.,CASSQFFGAGYTF
few,TRBJ2-7,TRBV7-2,.,TGTGCCAGCAGCTTGCCTACAGATTCCTACGAGCAGTACTTC,CASSLPTDSYEQYF
many,TRBJ2-1,TRBV12-3/TRBV12-4,TRBD2,TGTGCCAGCAGTTTGAGCGGGGGGGAAAACAATGAGCAGTTCTTC,CASSLSGGENNEQFF
.,TRBJ1-2,TRBV7-9,.,TGTGCCAGCAGCCCTAGGGGGGCGTCTAACTATGGCTACACCTTC,CASSPRGASNYGYTF
.,TRBJ1-1,TRBV4-2,.,TGTGCCAGCAGCCGGGGCTTTGTTGAAGCTTTCTTT,CASSRGFVEAFF
.,TRBJ2-5,TRBV5-5,TRBD2,TGTGCCAGCAGTCCGGGACTAGCGGGGGGATCGTACCAAGAGACCCAGTACTTC,CASSPGLAGGSYQETQYF
many,TRBJ1-1,TRBV7-2,.,TGTGCCAGCAGCGATCAGAGGAACACTGAAGCTTTCTTT,CASSDQRNTEAFF
few,TRBJ1-2,TRBV25-1,.,TGTGCCAGCAGAGGAGATGGCTACACCTTC,CASRGDGYTF
few,TRBJ2-4,TRBV20-1,TRBD1,TGCAGTGCTAGGGGAAGACAGGGGTCGGGAAACATTCAGTACTTC,CSARGRQGSGNIQYF
many,TRBJ1-2,TRBV5-1,.,TGCGCCAGCAGCTTGGAGGGCATCCCAGAAGGCTACACCTTC,CASSLEGIPEGYTF
few,TRBJ1-1,TRBV10-2,.,TGCGCCAGCAAAGGACCACTGAGGGGCACTGAAGCTTTCTTT,CASKGPLRGTEAFF
.,TRBJ2-3,TRBV7-2,.,TGTGCCAGCAGCTTCCGTCCGGCCAAGACCACAGATACGCAGTATTTT,CASSFRPAKTTDTQYF
.,TRBJ2-5,TRBV5-5,.,TGTGCCAGCAGCTCTGGGCTCCCGGGGCGAGAGACCCAGTACTTC,CASSSGLPGRETQYF
few,TRBJ2-7,TRBV10-3,.,TGTGCCATCAGTGAGTCGACCGACACCTACGAGCAGTACTTC,CAISESTDTYEQYF
few,TRBJ1-6,TRBV25-1,.,TGTGCCAGTGGGGGGATGGCAGGGGCCGCCCATAATTCACCCCTCCACTTT,CASGGMAGAAHNSPLHF
.,TRBJ1-4,TRBV5-1,.,TGCGCCAGCAGCTTCGGAGGGACTAATGAAAAACTGTTTTTT,CASSFGGTNEKLFF
.,TRBJ1-1,TRBV2,TRBD1,TGTGCCAGCAGTTGGACAGGGGGAAGGTCTGAAGCTTTCTTT,CASSWTGGRSEAFF
many,TRBJ2-1,TRBV5-1,TRBD1,TGCGCCAGCAGCGTCAGGGGGTTCGAGCAGTTCTTC,CASSVRGFEQFF
.,TRBJ2-3,TRBV20-1,.,TGCAGTGCTAGGAGATTCTCTAGCACAGATACGCAGTATTTT,CSARRFSSTDTQYF
.,TRBJ1-4,TRBV5-1,.,TGCGCCAGCAGCCCTGCAGCTACAACTAATGAAAAACTGTTTTTT,CASSPAATTNEKLFF
many,TRBJ2-3,TRBV28,.,TGTGCCAGCAGTCTCTCCGGGCGTGATACGCAGTATTTT,CASSLSGRDTQYF
.,TRBJ2-2,TRBV19,.,TGTGCCAGTAACTCCGGGACCCTGGGCGTCGGGGAGCTGTTTTTT,CASNSGTLGVGELFF
few,TRBJ1-2,TRBV5-1,.,TGCGCCAGCAGCGGCAGCTTTAACTATGGCTACACCTTC,CASSGSFNYGYTF
many,TRBJ2-2,TRBV4-3,TRBD1,TGCGCCAGCAGCCAGGACAGGTTAAGGCCAGCCGGGGAGCTGTTTTTT,CASSQDRLRPAGELFF
.,TRBJ2-3,TRBV7-2,TRBD2,TGTGCCAGCAGCTTAGTCTTGCTAGCGGGGACAGATACGCAGTATTTT,CASSLVLLAGTDTQYF
few,TRBJ1-2,TRBV7-3,TRBD1,TGTGCCAGCAGCTCGAATCAGGGGGTCTATGGCTACACCTTC,CASSSNQGVYGYTF
.,TRBJ2-5,TRBV10-3,.,TGTGCCATCAGCTTGGACAGTTTAGAGACCCAGTACTTC,CAISLDSLETQYF
.,TRBJ1-4,TRBV4-3,.,TGCGCCAGCAGCCAAGAGGGCAGAGTACAACTGTTTTTT,CASSQEGRVQLFF
few,TRBJ2-1,TRBV30,.,TGTGCCTGGAGTGGCTTGTCCTCCTACAATGAGCAGTTCTTC,CAWSGLSSYNEQFF
many,TRBJ2-5,TRBV7-2,TRBD2,TGTGCCAGCAGCGTTAGCGGGGGGGCCCGGGAGACCCAGTACTTC,CASSVSGGARETQYF
.,TRBJ2-1,TRBV19,.,TGTGCCAGGAACCTCAGCGCGGGGAGATCTCATTACAATGAGCAGTTCTTC,CARNLSAGRSHYNEQFF
few,TRBJ2-3,TRBV12-3/TRBV12-4,TRBD2,TGTGCCAGCAGCAGACGGGGGGGGTATACAGATACGCAGTATTTT,CASSRRGGYTDTQYF
few,TRBJ2-7,TRBV4-2,.,TGTGCCAGCAGCCAAGGTAGCCCCCGCGACATATACTCCTACGAGCAGTACTTC,CASSQGSPRDIYSYEQYF
.,TRBJ1-5,TRBV4-3,.,TGCGCCAGCAGCCTCGACAGCTTAGGCAATCAGCCCCAGCATTTT,CASSLDSLGNQPQHF
.,TRBJ2-5,TRBV4-3,.,TGCGCCAGCAGCCAAGACGGGGTGGAGACCCAGTACTTC,CASSQDGVETQYF
.,TRBJ1-2,TRBV12-3/TRBV12-4,TRBD1,TGTGCCAGCAGGGGAAGGACAGGGGGCTACACCTTC,CASRGRTGGYTF
.,TRBJ2-5,TRBV5-1,.,TGCGCCAGCAGCTTGGGGCAGTCAGAGACCCAGTACTTC,CASSLGQSETQYF
.,TRBJ1-2,TRBV28,.,TGTGCCAGCAGGATAGGGACGGCGGCTTGGGGCTACACCTTC,CASRIGTAAWGYTF
many,TRBJ1-1,TRBV5-1,.,TGCGCCAGCAGCACCGGGATCGGACGGGACACTGAAGCTTTCTTT,CASSTGIGRDTEAFF
many,TRBJ1-2,TRBV29-1,.,TGCAGCGTTGTCGAGGGGCTGGTTAGCTACACCTTC,CSVVEGLVSYTF
many,TRBJ1-2,TRBV4-3,.,TGCGCCAGCAGCCAATGGACCTCGGGAGGCTACACCTTC,CASSQWTSGGYTF